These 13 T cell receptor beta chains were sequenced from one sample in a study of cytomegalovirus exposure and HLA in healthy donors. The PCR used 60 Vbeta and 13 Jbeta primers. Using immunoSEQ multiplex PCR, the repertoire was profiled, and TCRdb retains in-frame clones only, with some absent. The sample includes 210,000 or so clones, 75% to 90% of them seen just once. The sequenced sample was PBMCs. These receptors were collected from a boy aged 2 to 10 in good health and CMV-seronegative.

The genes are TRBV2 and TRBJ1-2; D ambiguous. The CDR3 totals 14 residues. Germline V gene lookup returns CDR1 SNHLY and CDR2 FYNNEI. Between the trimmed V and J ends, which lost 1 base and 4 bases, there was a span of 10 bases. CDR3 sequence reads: CASSEGSSIYGYTF. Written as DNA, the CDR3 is TGTGCCAGCAGTGAAGGGAGTTCGATCTATGGCTACACCTTC.

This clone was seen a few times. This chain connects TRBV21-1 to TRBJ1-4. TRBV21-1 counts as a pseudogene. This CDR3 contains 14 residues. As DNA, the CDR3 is TGTGCCAGCAGCCCCCGGAGGAAAGTCGAAAAACTGTTTTTT. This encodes CASSPRRKVEKLFF.

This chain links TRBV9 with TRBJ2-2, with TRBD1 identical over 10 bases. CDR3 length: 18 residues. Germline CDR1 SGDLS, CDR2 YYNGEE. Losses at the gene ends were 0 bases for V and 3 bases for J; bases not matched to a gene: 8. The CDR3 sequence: CASSVGALGTGDTGELFF. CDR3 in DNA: TGTGCCAGCAGCGTAGGAGCGCTTGGGACAGGGGACACCGGGGAGCTGTTTTTT.

The CDR3 loop is CASSVGPSGGGELFF. The CDR3 DNA follows: TGTGCCAGCAGCGTCGGACCCAGCGGGGGCGGGGAGCTGTTTTTT. The rearrangement uses TRBV9 and TRBJ2-2, with TRBD2 matching 8 bases. Germline assignment: CDR1 SGDLS and CDR2 YYNGEE. The CDR3 sequence is 15 residues long. V was pared by 2 bases and J by 7 bases, with 7 bases of the junction left unmatched. The complete variable domain, with remaining parts taken from reference TRBV9 and TRBJ2-2, reads DSGVTQTPKHLITATGQRVTLRCSPRSGDLSVYWYQQSLDQGLQFLIQYYNGEERAKGNILERFSAQQFPDLHSELNLSSLELGDSALYFCASSVGPSGGGELFFGEGSRLTVL.

The CDR3 spells CASRPGLGGADTQYF. CDR3 DNA: TGTGCCAGCAGACCGGGACTAGGGGGGGCAGATACGCAGTATTTT. This sequence joins TRBV27 and TRBJ2-3; 8 bases are shared with TRBD2. From germline, CDR1 is MNHEY and CDR2 SMNVEV (reference sequence). J lost 4 bases, V lost 6 bases, and 9 bases had no gene match. The CDR3 runs 15 residues.

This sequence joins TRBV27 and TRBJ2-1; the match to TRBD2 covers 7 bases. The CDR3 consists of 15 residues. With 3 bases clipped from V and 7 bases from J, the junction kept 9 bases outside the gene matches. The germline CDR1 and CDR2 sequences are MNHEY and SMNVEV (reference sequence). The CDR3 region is CASSFGGRVGNEQFF. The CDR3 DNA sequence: TGTGCCAGCAGTTTCGGTGGGAGGGTGGGAAATGAGCAGTTCTTC.

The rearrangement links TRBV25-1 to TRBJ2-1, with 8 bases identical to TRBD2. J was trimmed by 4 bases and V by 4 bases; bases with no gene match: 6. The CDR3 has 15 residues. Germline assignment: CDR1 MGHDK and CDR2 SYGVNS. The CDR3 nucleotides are TGTGCCAGCAGTGGAGGACTAGCCCATTACAATGAGCAGTTCTTC. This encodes CASSGGLAHYNEQFF.

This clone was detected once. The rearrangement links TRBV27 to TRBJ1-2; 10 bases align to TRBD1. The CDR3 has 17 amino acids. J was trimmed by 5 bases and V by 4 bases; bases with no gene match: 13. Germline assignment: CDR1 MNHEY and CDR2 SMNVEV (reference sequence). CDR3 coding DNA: TGTGCCAGCAGTTCTCAGACCGACAGGGGGCTATTGTATGGCTACACCTTC. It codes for CASSSQTDRGLLYGYTF.

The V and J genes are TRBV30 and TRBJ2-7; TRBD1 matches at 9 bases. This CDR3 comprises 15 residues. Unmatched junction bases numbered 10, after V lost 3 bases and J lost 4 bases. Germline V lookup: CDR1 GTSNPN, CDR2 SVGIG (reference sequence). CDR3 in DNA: TGTGCCTGGAGATTGCCAGGGACAGGGAAATACGAGCAGTACTTC. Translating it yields CAWRLPGTGKYEQYF.

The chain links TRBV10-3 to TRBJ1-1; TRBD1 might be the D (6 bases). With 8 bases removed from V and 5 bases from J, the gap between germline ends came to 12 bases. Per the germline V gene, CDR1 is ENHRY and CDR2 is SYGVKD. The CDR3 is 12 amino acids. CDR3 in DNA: TGTGCCATCCAGGGGACACGGACTGAAGCTTTCTTT. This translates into CAIQGTRTEAFF.

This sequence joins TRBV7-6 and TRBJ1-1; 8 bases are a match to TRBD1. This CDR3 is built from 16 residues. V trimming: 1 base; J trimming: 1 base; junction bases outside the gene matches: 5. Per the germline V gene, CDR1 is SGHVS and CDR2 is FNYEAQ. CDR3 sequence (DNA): TGTGCCAGCAGCTTAGAGGACAGGGACCAGAACACTGAAGCTTTCTTT. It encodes CASSLEDRDQNTEAFF.

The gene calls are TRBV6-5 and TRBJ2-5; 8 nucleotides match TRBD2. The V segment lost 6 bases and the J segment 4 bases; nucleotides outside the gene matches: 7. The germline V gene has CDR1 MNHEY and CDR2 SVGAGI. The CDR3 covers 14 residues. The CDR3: CASRQSGRGETQYF. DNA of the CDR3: TGTGCCAGCAGGCAAAGCGGGAGAGGAGAGACCCAGTACTTC.

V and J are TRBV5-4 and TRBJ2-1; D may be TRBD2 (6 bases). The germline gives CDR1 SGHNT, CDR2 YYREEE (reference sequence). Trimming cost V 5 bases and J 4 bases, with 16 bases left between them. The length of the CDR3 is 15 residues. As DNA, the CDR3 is TGTGCCAGCAGTTGGGACTCGGGTGGATACAATGAGCAGTTCTTC. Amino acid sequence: CASSWDSGGYNEQFF.